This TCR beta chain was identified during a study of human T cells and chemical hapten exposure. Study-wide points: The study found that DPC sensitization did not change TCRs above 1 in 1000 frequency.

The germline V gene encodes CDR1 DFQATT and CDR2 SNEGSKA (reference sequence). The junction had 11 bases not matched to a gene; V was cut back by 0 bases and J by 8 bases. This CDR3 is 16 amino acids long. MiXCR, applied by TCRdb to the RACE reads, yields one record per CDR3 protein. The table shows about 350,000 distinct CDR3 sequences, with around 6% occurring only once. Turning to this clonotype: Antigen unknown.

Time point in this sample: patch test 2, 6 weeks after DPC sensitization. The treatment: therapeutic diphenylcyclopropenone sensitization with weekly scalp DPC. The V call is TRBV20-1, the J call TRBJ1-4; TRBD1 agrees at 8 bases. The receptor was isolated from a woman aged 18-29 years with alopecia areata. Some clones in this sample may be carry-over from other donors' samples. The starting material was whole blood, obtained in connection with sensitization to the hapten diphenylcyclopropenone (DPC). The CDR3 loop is CSARDRRQGAWEKLFF. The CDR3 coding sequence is TGCAGTGCTAGAGATCGGAGGCAGGGGGCTTGGGAAAAACTGTTTTTT.